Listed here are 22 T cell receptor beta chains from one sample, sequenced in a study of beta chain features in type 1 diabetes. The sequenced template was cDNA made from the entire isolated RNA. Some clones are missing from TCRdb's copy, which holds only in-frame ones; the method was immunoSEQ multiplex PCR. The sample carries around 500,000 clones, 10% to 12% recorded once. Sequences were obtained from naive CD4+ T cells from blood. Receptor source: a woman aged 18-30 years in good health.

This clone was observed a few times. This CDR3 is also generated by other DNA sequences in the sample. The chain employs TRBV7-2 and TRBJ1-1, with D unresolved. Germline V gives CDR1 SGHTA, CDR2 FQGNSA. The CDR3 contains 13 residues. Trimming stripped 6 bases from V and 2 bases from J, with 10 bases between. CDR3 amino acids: CASRPTVNTEAFF. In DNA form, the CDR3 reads TGTGCCAGCAGACCGACTGTTAACACTGAAGCTTTCTTT.

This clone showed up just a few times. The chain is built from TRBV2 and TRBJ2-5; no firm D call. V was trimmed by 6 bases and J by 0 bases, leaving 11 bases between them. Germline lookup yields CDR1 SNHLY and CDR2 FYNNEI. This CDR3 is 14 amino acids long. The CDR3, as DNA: TGTGCCAGCAGCGGGCTGTGGTACCAAGAGACCCAGTACTTC. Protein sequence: CASSGLWYQETQYF.

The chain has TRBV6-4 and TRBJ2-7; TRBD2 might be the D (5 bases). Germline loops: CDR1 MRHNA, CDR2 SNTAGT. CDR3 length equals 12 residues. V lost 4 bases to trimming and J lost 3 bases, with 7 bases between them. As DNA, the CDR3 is TGTGCCAGCAGTGTTGGAGGCTACGAGCAGTACTTC. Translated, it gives CASSVGGYEQYF.

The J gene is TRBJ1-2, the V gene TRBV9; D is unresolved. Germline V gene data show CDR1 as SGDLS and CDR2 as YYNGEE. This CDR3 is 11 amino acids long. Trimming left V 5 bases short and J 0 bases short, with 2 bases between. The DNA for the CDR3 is TGTGCCAGCAGGGCTAACTATGGCTACACCTTC. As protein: CASRANYGYTF.

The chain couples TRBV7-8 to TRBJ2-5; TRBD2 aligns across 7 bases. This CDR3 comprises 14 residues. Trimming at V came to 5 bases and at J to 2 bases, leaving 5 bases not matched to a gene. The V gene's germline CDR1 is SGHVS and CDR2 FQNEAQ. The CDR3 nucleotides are TGTGCCAGCAGCCGCGCCGGGGGGCAAGAGACCCAGTACTTC. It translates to CASSRAGGQETQYF.

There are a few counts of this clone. The CDR3, as DNA: TGTGCCAGCAGCACGGGACAGGGAGGAGAGACCCAGTACTTC. Residues: CASSTGQGGETQYF. The chain combines TRBV9 with TRBJ2-5; 9 bases match TRBD1. V lost 4 bases and J lost 4; bases outside the gene matches: 5. Germline values: CDR1 SGDLS, CDR2 YYNGEE. This CDR3 has 14 residues.

The CDR3 spells CASSDSRMAGPQFF. The CDR3 bases are TGTGCCAGCAGTGACTCGAGGATGGCGGGACCGCAGTTCTTC. The chain combines TRBV6-4 with TRBJ2-1; possibly TRBD2 for D (6 bases). V was shortened by 0 bases and J by 12 bases, with 15 bases between the two germline ends. The CDR3 length is 14 residues. Germline CDR1 is MRHNA and CDR2 is SNTAGT.

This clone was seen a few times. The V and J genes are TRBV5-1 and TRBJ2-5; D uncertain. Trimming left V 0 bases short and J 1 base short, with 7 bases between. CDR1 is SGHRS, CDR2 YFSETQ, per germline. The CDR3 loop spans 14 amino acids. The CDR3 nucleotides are TGCGCCAGCAGCTTGGAGGTCAGCCAAGAGACCCAGTACTTC. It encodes CASSLEVSQETQYF.

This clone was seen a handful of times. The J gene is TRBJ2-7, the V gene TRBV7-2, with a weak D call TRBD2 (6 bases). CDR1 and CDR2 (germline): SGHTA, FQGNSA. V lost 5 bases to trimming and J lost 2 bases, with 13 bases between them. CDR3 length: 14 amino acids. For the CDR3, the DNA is TGTGCCAGCAGCCTATCGGGACTCCCCTACGAGCAGTACTTC. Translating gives CASSLSGLPYEQYF. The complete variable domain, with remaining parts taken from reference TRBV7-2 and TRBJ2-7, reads GAGVSQSPSNKVTEKGKDVELRCDPISGHTALYWYRQSLGQGLEFLIYFQGNSAPDKSGLPSDRFSAERTGGSVSTLTIQRTQQEDSAVYLCASSLSGLPYEQYFGPGTRLTVT.

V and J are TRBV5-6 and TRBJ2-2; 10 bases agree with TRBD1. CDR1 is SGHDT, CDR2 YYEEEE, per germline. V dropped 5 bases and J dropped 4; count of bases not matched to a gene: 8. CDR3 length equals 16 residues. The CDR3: CASSEVGQGSTGELFF. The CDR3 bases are TGTGCCAGCAGTGAAGTGGGACAGGGGAGCACCGGGGAGCTGTTTTTT. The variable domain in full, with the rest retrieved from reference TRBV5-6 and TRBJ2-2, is DAGVTQSPTHLIKTRGQQVTLRCSPKSGHDTVSWYQQALGQGPQFIFQYYEEEERQRGNFPDRFSGHQFPNYSSELNVNALLLGDSALYLCASSEVGQGSTGELFFGEGSRLTVL.

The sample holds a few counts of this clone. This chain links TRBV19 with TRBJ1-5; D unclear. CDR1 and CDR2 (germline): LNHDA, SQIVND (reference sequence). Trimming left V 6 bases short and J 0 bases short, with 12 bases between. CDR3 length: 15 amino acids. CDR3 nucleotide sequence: TGTGCCAGTAGCAAAACCACGTATAGCAATCAGCCCCAGCATTTT. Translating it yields CASSKTTYSNQPQHF. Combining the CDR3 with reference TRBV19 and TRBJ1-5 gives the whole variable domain DGGITQSPKYLFRKEGQNVTLSCEQNLNHDAMYWYRQDPGQGLRLIYYSQIVNDFQKGDIAEGYSVSREKKESFPLTVTSAQKNPTAFYLCASSKTTYSNQPQHFGDGTRLSIL.

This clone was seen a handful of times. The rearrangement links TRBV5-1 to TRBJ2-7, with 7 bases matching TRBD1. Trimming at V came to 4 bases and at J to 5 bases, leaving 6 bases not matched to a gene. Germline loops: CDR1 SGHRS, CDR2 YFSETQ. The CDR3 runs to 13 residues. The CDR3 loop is CASSRQGIDEQYV. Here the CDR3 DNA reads TGCGCCAGCAGCCGACAGGGTATCGACGAGCAGTACGTC.

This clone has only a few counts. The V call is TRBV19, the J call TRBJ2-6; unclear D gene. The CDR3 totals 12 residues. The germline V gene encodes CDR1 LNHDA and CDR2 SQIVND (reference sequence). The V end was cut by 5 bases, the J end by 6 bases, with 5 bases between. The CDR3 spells CASSSLANVLTF. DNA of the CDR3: TGTGCCAGTAGTTCGCTGGCCAACGTCCTGACTTTC.

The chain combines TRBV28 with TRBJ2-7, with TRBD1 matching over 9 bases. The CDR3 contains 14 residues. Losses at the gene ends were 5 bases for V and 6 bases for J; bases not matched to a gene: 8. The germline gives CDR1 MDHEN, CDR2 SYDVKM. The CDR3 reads CASSPGTGYFEQYV. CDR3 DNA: TGTGCCAGCAGTCCTGGGACAGGGTATTTCGAGCAGTACGTC.

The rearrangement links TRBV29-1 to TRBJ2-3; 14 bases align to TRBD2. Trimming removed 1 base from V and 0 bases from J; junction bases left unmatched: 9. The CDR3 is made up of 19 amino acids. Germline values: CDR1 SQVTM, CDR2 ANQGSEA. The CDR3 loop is CSVEAIGLAGGLSTDTQYF. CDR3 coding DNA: TGCAGCGTTGAAGCTATCGGACTAGCGGGGGGACTAAGCACAGATACGCAGTATTTT.

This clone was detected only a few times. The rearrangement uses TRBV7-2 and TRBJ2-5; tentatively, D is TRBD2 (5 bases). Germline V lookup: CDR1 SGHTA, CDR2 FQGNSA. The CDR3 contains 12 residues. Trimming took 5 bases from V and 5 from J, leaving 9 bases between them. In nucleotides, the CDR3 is TGTGCCAGCAGCCCGGGATGGGAGACCCAGTACTTC. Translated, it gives CASSPGWETQYF.

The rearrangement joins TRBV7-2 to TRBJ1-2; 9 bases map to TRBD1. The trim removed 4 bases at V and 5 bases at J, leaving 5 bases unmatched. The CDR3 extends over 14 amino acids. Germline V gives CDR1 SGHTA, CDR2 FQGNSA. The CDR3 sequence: CASSSRDRVYGYTF. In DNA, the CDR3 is TGTGCCAGCAGCTCAAGGGACAGGGTTTATGGCTACACCTTC.

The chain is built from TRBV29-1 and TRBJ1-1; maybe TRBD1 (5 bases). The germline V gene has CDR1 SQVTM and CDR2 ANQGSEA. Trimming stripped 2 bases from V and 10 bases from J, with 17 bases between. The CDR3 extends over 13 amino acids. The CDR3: CSVETGWDLGAFF. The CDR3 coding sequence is TGCAGCGTTGAAACGGGGTGGGACCTGGGAGCTTTCTTT.

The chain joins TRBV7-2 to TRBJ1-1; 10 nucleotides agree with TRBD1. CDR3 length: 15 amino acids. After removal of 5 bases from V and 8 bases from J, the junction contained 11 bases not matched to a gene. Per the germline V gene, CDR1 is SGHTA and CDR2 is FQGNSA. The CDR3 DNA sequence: TGTGCCAGCAGCCCACGGCCGGGACAGGGGTTCGAAGCTTTCTTT. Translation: CASSPRPGQGFEAFF. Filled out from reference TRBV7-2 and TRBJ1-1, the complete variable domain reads GAGVSQSPSNKVTEKGKDVELRCDPISGHTALYWYRQSLGQGLEFLIYFQGNSAPDKSGLPSDRFSAERTGGSVSTLTIQRTQQEDSAVYLCASSPRPGQGFEAFFGQGTRLTVV.

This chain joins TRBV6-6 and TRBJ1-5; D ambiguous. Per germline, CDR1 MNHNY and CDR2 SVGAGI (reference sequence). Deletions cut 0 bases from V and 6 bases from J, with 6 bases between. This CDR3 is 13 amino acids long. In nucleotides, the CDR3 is TGTGCCAGCAGTTACTCAGTCGGTCAGCCCCAGCATTTT. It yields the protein CASSYSVGQPQHF.

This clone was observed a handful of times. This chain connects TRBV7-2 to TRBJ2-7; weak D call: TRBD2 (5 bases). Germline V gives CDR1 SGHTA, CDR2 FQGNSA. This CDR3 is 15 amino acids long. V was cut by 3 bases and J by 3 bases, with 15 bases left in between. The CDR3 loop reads CASSFLLEGNYEQYV. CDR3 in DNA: TGTGCCAGCAGCTTTCTTCTCGAGGGTAACTACGAGCAGTACGTC.

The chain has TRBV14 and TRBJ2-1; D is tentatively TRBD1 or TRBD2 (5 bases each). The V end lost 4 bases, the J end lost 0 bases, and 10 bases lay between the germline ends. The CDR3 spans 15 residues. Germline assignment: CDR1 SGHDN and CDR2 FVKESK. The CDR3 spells CASSRDRGSYNEQFF. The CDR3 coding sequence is TGTGCCAGCAGCCGGGACCGGGGCTCCTACAATGAGCAGTTCTTC.